This T cell receptor (beta chain) was sequenced during a study of shared clonotypes between healthy human individuals. Across the study: CD4 naive and CD4 memory each took three plates per donor, while CD8 naive took two and CD8 memory one.

Germline V gene lookup returns CDR1 MGHDK and CDR2 SYGVNS. V lost 3 bases, J lost 7 bases, and 10 bases lay in between. The CDR3 runs to 13 residues. Sequencing used immunoSEQ multiplex PCR; TCRdb keeps in-frame clones, though not all of them. The sample lists fewer than 1.8 million clones; approximately 98.5% were seen once. Findings and caveats of the study: The diversity represented, both genetic and in exposure history, was limited by few donors.

Details on this clone: Its specificity is not known.

Within Nashville, Tennessee resided all donors, each a Caucasian adult. The source is a man aged 30 to 39 in good health. Specimen: naive CD4+ T cells sorted from blood. Subset specified: CD45RA+ positively selected. The genes are TRBV25-1 and TRBJ2-1, with a possible D match to TRBD2 (5 bases). The CDR3 here is CASSDQLENEQFF. The CDR3 coding sequence is TGTGCCAGCAGTGACCAACTAGAGAATGAGCAGTTCTTC. The variable domain in full, completed from reference TRBV25-1 and TRBJ2-1, reads EADIYQTPRYLVIGTGKKITLECSQTMGHDKMYWYQQDPGMELHLIHYSYGVNSTEKGDLSSESTVSRIRTEHFPLTLESARPSHTSQYLCASSDQLENEQFFGPGTRLTVL.